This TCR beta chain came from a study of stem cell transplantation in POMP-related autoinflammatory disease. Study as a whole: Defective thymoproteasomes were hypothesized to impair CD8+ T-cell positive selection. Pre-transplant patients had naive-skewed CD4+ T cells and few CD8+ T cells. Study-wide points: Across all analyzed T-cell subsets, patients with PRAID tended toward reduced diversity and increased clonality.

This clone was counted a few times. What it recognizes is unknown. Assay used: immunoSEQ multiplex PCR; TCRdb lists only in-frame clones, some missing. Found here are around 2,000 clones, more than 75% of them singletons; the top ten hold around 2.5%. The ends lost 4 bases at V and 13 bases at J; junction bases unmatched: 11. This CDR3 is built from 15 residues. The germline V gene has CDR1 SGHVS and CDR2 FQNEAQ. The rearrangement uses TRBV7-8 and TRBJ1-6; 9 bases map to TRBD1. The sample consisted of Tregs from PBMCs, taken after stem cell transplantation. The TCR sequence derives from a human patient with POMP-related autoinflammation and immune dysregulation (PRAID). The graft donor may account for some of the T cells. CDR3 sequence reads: CASSSSGTGPSPLHF. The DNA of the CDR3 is TGTGCCAGCAGCTCCTCCGGGACAGGGCCTTCGCCCCTCCACTTT.